Listed below are T cell receptor beta chains from one sample, sequenced in a study of T cell responses to AZD1222 COVID-19 vaccine. Some clones are missing from TCRdb's copy, which holds only in-frame ones; the method was immunoSEQ multiplex PCR. This sample has tens of thousands of clones, with roughly nine tenths found just once. The sample here was peripheral blood, taken 28 days after the second AZD1222 dose. The origin of the receptors is an adult who received the AZD1222 COVID-19 vaccine. The CDR3 runs from the conserved cysteine through the conserved F or W. Each record gives: D gene, V gene, J gene, CDR3 length, clone size, CDR3 DNA, CDR3 protein. D genes are given only for firm matches. Not every row has a clone size; where given, it reads once, few, many or a size class.

-,TRBV5-1,TRBJ1-2,14,-,TGCGCCAGCAGCTCCCCGGAGGCCAGAGAGGGCTACACCTTC,CASSSPEAREGYTF
-,TRBV5-5,TRBJ1-3,16,-,TGTGCCAGCAGCTTGTGGGCCCTTATCTCTGGAAACACCATATATTTT,CASSLWALISGNTIYF
TRBD2,TRBV7-7,TRBJ2-1,14,-,TGTGCCAGCAGCCCACGGGGACTAGCGGGTGAGCAGTTCTTC,CASSPRGLAGEQFF
-,TRBV10-1,TRBJ2-7,13,-,TGCGCCAGCAGTGAGTCCCCCCAATACGAGCAGTACTTC,CASSESPQYEQYF
-,TRBV9,TRBJ1-3,19,-,TGTGCCAGCAGCGTAGGAGTGGGTGGGGGCGATCCCTCTGGAAACACCATATATTTT,CASSVGVGGGDPSGNTIYF
-,TRBV2,TRBJ1-5,15,-,TGTGCCAGCAGTGTTGGGGGGCGAGGCAATCAGCCCCAGCATTTT,CASSVGGRGNQPQHF
-,TRBV29-1,TRBJ2-7,11,-,TGCAGCGTCTCGAATAATTACGAGCAGTACTTC,CSVSNNYEQYF
-,TRBV30,TRBJ1-1,11,-,TGTGCCTGGACGTTAGAAGTTGAAGCTTTCTTT,CAWTLEVEAFF
-,TRBV2,TRBJ1-6,15,-,TGTGCCAGGAGGGGTGGTTCCCTCGCTCATTCACCCCTCCACTTT,CARRGGSLAHSPLHF
TRBD1,TRBV2,TRBJ2-1,14,-,TGTGCCAGCACTTTGGGACAGGGGGTCAATGAGCAGTTCTTC,CASTLGQGVNEQFF
-,TRBV5-4,TRBJ2-1,15,-,TGTGCCAGCAGCCTAGGGGGGGGTAACTACAATGAGCAGTTCTTC,CASSLGGGNYNEQFF
TRBD1,TRBV6-2/TRBV6-3,TRBJ2-1,15,once,TGTGCCAGCAGCCTCCCGGGACAGGGGCGGAATGAGCAGTTCTTC,CASSLPGQGRNEQFF
-,TRBV3-1/TRBV3-2,TRBJ2-2,15,-,TGTGCCAGCAGCCAAGTATCGGGTTTTCCCGGGGAGCTGTTTTTT,CASSQVSGFPGELFF
-,TRBV11-3,TRBJ1-4,14,few,TGTGCCAGCAGCTTAGTCTCCATTAATGAAAAACTGTTTTTT,CASSLVSINEKLFF
-,TRBV27,TRBJ2-1,15,few,TGTGCCAGCAGTTTATCGGGGGACCCTTACAATGAGCAGTTCTTC,CASSLSGDPYNEQFF
-,TRBV6-5,TRBJ1-1,13,-,TGTGCCAGCAGCCCCCAGGGGCACACTGAAGCTTTCTTT,CASSPQGHTEAFF
TRBD1,TRBV2,TRBJ1-1,13,-,TGTGCCAGCACAAAGACAGGGGGCACTGAAGCTTTCTTT,CASTKTGGTEAFF
-,TRBV19,TRBJ1-2,11,-,TGTGCCAGTATCTTCGGGGGCGGCTACACCTTC,CASIFGGGYTF
-,TRBV7-2,TRBJ2-1,15,-,TGTGCCAGCAGCTCCCGCCAAACCATGGGGGTTGAGCAGTTCTTC,CASSSRQTMGVEQFF
-,TRBV7-9,TRBJ2-3,16,-,TGTGCCAGCAGCTCGGACATCATCAGGACGACAGATACGCAGTATTTT,CASSSDIIRTTDTQYF
-,TRBV30,TRBJ2-3,11,-,TGTGCCTGGGGGACCACAGATACGCAGTATTTT,CAWGTTDTQYF
TRBD1,TRBV5-6,TRBJ2-6,16,-,TGTGCCAGCAGCTTGACAGGGGGCTTTGGGGCCAACGTCCTGACTTTC,CASSLTGGFGANVLTF
-,TRBV19,TRBJ2-7,14,-,TGTGCCAGTAGAAGTGGCGGGGCTCAATACGAGCAGTACTTC,CASRSGGAQYEQYF
TRBD2,TRBV18,TRBJ2-1,16,-,TGTGCCAGCTCACCAAACGCGGGGGGCTCCGCCAATGAGCAGTTCTTC,CASSPNAGGSANEQFF
-,TRBV27,TRBJ1-2,14,-,TGTGCCAGCAGCTCGGTGGGGCGCGGGTATGGCTACACCTTC,CASSSVGRGYGYTF
-,TRBV18,TRBJ1-4,13,-,TGTGCCAGCTCACCAGGTCTTAATGAAAAACTGTTTTTT,CASSPGLNEKLFF
-,TRBV7-2,TRBJ1-1,13,-,TGTGCCAGCAGACCTCCGTCGGGAACTGAAGCTTTCTTT,CASRPPSGTEAFF
-,TRBV10-3,TRBJ2-3,16,-,TGTGCCATCAGTGAGTCGGCTAGCCGGTTCACAGATACGCAGTATTTT,CAISESASRFTDTQYF
-,TRBV7-9,TRBJ1-3,15,-,TGTGCCAGCAGCTTATTGGGTTTCTCTGGAAACACCATATATTTT,CASSLLGFSGNTIYF
TRBD2,TRBV6-5,TRBJ2-7,15,-,TGTGCCAGCAGTCAACGGACTAGCCCAAGCTACGAGCAGTACTTC,CASSQRTSPSYEQYF
TRBD1,TRBV7-9,TRBJ2-7,16,-,TGTGCCAGCAGTCCTCGAAGACAGGGTCCCCTCTACGAGCAGTACTTC,CASSPRRQGPLYEQYF
-,TRBV6-1,TRBJ1-6,12,-,TGTGCCAGCAGTGAACCCCCCCTGCCCCTCCACTTT,CASSEPPLPLHF
-,TRBV19,TRBJ1-4,16,-,TGTGCCAGTAGTTGGTGGCAGGACGCAACTAATGAAAAACTGTTTTTT,CASSWWQDATNEKLFF
-,TRBV28,TRBJ2-7,13,-,TGTGCCAGCAGTTTTAGGGGATTCTACGAGCAGTACTTC,CASSFRGFYEQYF
TRBD1,TRBV7-9,TRBJ2-2,15,-,TGTGCCAGCAGCCCGTGGGGACAGGGCGTCGGGGAGCTGTTTTTT,CASSPWGQGVGELFF
-,TRBV6-5,TRBJ2-2,15,-,TGTGCCAGCAGTTACGGCGAGGGAGGGGGCGGGGAGCTGTTTTTT,CASSYGEGGGGELFF
-,TRBV5-6,TRBJ1-1,16,few,TGTGCCAGCAGCTGGGGTTGGGGAAGGGCGAACACTGAAGCTTTCTTT,CASSWGWGRANTEAFF
-,TRBV6-5,TRBJ1-4,14,-,TGTGCCAGCAGGCGGGGGCCTCATAATGAAAAACTGTTTTTT,CASRRGPHNEKLFF
TRBD2,TRBV9,TRBJ2-3,18,-,TGTGCCAGCAGCGCGACCAGTTGGGCTAGCGGGGGGGGAGATACGCAGTATTTT,CASSATSWASGGGDTQYF
TRBD1,TRBV6-5,TRBJ1-1,13,-,TGTGCCAGCGGGGACAGGGAGGGCACTGAAGCTTTCTTT,CASGDREGTEAFF
TRBD1,TRBV5-1,TRBJ2-3,14,-,TGCGCCAGCAGCGATGGACAGGGAGCAGATACGCAGTATTTT,CASSDGQGADTQYF